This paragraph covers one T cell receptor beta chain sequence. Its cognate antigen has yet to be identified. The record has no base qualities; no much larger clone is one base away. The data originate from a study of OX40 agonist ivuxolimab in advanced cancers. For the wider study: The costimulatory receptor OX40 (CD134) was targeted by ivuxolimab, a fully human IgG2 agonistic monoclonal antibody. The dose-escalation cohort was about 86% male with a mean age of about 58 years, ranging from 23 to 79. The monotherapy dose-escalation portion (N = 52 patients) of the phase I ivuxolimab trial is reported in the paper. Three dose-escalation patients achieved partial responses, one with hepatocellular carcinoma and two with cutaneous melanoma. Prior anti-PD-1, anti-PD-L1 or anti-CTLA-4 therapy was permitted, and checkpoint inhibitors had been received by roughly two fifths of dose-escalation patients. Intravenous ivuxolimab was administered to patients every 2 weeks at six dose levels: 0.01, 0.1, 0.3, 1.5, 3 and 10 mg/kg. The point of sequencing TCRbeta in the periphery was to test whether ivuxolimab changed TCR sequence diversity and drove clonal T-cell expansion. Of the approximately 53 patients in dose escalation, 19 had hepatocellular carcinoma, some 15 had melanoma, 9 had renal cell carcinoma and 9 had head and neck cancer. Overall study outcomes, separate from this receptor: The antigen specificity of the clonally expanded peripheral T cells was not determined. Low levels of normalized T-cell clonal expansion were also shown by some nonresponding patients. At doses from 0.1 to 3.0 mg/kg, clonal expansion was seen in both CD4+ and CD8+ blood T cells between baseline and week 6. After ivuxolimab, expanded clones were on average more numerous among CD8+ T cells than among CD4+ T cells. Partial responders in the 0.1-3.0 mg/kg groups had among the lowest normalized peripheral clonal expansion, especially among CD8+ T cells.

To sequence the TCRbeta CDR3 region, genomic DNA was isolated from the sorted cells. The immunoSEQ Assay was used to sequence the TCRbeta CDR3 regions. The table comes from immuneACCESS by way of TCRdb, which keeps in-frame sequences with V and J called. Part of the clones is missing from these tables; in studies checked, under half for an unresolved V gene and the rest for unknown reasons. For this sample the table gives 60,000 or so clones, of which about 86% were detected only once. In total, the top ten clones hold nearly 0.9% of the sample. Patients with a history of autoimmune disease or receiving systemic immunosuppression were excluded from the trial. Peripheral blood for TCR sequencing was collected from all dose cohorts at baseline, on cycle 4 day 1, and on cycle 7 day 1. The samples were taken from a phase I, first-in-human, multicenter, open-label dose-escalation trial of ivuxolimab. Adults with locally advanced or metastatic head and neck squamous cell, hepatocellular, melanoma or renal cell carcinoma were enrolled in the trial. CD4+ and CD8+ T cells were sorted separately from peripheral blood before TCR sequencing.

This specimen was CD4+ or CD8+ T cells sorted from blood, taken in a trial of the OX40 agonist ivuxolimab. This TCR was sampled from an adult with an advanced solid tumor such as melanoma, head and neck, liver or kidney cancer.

The DNA sequence follows: TGTGCCAGCAGCTTAGTTGGCGGGATCTCCTACGAGCAGTACTTC. This sequence encodes CASSLVGGISYEQYF. The receptor chain draws on TRBV7-3 and TRBJ2-7; matching of 6 bases hints at TRBD2 as the D gene. From cysteine to phenylalanine, the CDR3 is 15 amino acids long. Only CDR3 DNA remains: 45 bases, in frame from the first base. In the germline V gene, CDR1 corresponds to SGHTA and CDR2 to FQGTGA. At the junction V is shortened by 2 bases and J by 0 bases, with 11 bases in between.